The subject of this entry is one T cell receptor (beta chain). The antigen is unknown. The data belong to a study of cytomegalovirus exposure and HLA in healthy donors. There are 15 residues in the CDR3. Trimming at V came to 4 bases and at J to 4 bases, leaving 8 bases not matched to a gene. Germline V gene sequence: CDR1 MGHRA, CDR2 YSYEKL. Likely unrecorded immune exposures existed in these nominally healthy donors. The PCR made use of 60 Vbeta and 13 Jbeta primers. The authors' processing: Approximately 11 million shared chains were among the 80 million or so unique TCR beta chains that a later analysis counted. TCRdb's copy holds only in-frame clones and misses some; the assay was immunoSEQ multiplex PCR. The V and J calls and clone size are taken from that table; D and trimming were inferred from the DNA. The sample has under 200,000 clones; 70% to 80% are singletons. General study points: Among the sequence variants, a highly shared cluster was likely an artifact of sequencing. In an earlier analysis, in 620 or so donors, most V segments appeared productive either ~90% or ~30% of the time.

Specimen: PBMCs. The gene calls are TRBV4-1 and TRBJ1-1; 8 bases fit TRBD1. The sequence came from a woman aged 30 to 39 in good health and CMV-seropositive. The CDR3 region is CASSREDRAVTEAFF. CDR3 DNA sequence: TGCGCCAGCAGCCGAGAGGACAGGGCGGTCACTGAAGCTTTCTTT.